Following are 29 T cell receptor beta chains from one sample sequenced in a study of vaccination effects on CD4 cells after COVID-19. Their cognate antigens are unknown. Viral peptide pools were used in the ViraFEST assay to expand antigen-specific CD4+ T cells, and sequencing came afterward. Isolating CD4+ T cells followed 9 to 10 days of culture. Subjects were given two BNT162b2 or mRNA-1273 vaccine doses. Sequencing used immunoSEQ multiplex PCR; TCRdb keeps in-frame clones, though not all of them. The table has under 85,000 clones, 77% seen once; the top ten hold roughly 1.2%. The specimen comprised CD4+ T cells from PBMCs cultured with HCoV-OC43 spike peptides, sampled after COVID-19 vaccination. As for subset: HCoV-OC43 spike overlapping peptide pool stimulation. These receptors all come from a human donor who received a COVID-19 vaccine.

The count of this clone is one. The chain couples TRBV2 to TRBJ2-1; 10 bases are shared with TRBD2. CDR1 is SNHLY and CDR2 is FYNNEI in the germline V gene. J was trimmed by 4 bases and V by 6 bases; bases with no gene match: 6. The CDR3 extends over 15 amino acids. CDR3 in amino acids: CASRPAGGGYNEQFF. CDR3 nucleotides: TGTGCCAGCAGACCAGCGGGGGGGGGTTACAATGAGCAGTTCTTC.

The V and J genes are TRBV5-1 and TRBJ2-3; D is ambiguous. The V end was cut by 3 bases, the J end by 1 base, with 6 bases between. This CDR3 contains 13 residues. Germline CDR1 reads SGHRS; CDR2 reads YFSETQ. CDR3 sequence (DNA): TGCGCCAGCAGCTCTCAGGGCACAGATACGCAGTATTTT. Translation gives CASSSQGTDTQYF.

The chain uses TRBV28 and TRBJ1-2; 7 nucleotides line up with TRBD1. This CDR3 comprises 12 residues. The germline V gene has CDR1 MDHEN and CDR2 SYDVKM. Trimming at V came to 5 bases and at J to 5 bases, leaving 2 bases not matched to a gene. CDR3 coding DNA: TGTGCCAGCAGTATGACAGGGTATGGCTACACCTTC. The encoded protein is CASSMTGYGYTF.

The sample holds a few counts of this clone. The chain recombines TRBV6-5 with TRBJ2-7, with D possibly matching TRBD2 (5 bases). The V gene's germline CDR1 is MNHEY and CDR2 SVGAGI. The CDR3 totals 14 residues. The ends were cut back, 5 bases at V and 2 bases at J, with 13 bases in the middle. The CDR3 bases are TGTGCCAGCAGTCTAGGGAGTCTCACCTACGAGCAGTACGTC. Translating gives CASSLGSLTYEQYV.

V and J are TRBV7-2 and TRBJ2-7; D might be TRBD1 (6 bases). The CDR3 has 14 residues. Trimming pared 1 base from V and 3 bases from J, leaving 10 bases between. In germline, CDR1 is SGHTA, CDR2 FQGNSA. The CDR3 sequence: CASSLGGQGYEQYV. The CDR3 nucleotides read TGTGCCAGCAGCTTAGGGGGGCAGGGCTACGAGCAGTACGTC.

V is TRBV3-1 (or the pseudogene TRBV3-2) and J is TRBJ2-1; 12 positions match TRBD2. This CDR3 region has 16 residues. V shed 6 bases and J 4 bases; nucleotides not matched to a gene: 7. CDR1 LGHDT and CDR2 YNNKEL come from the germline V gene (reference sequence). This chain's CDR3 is CASSRLLAGGYNEQFF. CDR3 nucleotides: TGTGCCAGCAGTCGATTACTAGCGGGGGGTTACAATGAGCAGTTCTTC.

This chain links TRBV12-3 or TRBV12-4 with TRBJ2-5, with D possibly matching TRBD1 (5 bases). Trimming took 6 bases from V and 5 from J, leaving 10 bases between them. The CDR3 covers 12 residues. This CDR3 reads CASSRVFETQYF. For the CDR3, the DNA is TGTGCCAGCAGCAGGGTTTTCGAGACCCAGTACTTC.

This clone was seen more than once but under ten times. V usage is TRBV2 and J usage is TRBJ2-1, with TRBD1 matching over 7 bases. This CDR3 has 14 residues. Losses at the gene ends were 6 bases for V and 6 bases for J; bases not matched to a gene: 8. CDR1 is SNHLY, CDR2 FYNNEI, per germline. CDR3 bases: TGTGCCAGCAGGAGATCCGGACAGGTCAATGAGCAGTTCTTC. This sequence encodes CASRRSGQVNEQFF.

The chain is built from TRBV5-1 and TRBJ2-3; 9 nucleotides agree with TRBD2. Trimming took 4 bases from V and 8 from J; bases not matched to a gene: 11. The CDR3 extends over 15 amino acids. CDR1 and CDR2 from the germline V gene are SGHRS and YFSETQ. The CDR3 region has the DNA TGCGCCAGCAGCCCAAGGACTAGCGCGGAGGTTACGCAGTATTTT. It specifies CASSPRTSAEVTQYF.

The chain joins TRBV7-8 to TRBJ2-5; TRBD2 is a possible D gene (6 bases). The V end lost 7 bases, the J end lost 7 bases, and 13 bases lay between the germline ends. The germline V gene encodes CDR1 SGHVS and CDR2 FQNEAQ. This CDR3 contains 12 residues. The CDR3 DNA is TGTGCCAGCAACCGGGAGACGAGGACCCAGTACTTC. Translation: CASNRETRTQYF.

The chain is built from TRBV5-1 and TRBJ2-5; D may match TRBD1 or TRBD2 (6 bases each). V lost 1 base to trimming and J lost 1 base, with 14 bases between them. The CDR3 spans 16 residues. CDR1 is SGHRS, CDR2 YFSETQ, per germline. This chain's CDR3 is CASSLRVSGAQETQYF. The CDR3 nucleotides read TGCGCCAGCAGCTTGAGGGTGTCGGGGGCCCAAGAGACCCAGTACTTC.

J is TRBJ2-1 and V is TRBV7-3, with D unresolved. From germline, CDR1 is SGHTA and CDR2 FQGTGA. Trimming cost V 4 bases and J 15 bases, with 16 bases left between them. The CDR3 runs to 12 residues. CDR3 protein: CASSYFIPSPFF. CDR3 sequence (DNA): TGTGCCAGCAGCTATTTTATACCCAGCCCGTTCTTC.

The DNA for the CDR3 is TGTGCCATCAGTGAGTCGAGGATCGGGACGGTGGACTCTGGAAACACCATATATTTT. It is translated as CAISESRIGTVDSGNTIYF. The V call is TRBV10-3, the J call TRBJ1-3; tentative D call: TRBD1 (5 bases). The germline CDR1 and CDR2 sequences are ENHRY and SYGVKD. V lost 0 bases, J lost 0 bases, and 18 bases lay in between. The CDR3 extends over 19 amino acids.

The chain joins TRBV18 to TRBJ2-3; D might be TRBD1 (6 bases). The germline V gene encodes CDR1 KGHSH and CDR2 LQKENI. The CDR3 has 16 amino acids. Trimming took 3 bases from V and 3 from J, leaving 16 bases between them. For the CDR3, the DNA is TGTGCCAGCTCACCTCAACAGGGTCAAAATACAGATACGCAGTATTTT. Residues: CASSPQQGQNTDTQYF.

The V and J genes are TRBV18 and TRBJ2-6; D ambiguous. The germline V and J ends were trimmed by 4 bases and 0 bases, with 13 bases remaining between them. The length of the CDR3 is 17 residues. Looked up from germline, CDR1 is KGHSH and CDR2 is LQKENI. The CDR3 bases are TGTGCCAGCTCACTCAAACGAATGAACTCTGGGGCCAACGTCCTGACTTTC. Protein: CASSLKRMNSGANVLTF.

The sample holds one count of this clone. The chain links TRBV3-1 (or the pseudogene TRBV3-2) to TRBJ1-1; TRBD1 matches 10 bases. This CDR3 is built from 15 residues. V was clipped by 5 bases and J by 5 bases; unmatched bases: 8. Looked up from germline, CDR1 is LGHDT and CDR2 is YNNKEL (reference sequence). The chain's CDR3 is CASSTRTGGSTEAFF. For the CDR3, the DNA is TGTGCCAGCAGCACTCGGACAGGGGGTAGTACTGAAGCTTTCTTT.

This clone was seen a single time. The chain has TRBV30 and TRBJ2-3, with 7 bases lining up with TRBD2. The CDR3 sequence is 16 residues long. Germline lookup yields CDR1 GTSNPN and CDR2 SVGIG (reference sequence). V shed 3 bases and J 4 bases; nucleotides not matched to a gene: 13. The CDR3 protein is CAWRGVGRGGPDTQYF. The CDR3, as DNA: TGTGCCTGGAGAGGGGTTGGCCGGGGAGGGCCAGATACGCAGTATTTT. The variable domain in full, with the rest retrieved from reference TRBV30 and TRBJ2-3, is SQTIHQWPATLVQPVGSPLSLECTVEGTSNPNLYWYRQAAGRGLQLLFYSVGIGQISSEVPQNLSASRPQDRQFILSSKKLLLSDSGFYLCAWRGVGRGGPDTQYFGPGTRLTVL.

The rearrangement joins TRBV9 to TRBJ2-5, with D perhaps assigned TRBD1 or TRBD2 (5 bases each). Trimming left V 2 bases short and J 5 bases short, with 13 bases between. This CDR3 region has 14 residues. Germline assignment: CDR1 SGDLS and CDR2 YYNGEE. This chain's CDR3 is CASSVSQAGETQYF. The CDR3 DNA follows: TGTGCCAGCAGCGTTTCACAGGCGGGCGAGACCCAGTACTTC.

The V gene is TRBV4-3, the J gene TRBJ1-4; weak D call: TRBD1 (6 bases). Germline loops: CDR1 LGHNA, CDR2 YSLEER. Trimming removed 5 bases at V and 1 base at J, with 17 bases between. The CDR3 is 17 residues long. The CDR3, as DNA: TGCGCCAGCAGCGACACAGGGAAGGGAGTAACTAATGAAAAACTGTTTTTT. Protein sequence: CASSDTGKGVTNEKLFF.

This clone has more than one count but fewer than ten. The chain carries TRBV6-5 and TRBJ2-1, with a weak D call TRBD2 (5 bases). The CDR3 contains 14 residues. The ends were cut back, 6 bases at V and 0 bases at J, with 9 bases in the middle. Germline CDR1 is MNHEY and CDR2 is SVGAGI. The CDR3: CASRRASSYNEQFF. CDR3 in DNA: TGTGCCAGCAGGCGGGCGAGCTCCTACAATGAGCAGTTCTTC.

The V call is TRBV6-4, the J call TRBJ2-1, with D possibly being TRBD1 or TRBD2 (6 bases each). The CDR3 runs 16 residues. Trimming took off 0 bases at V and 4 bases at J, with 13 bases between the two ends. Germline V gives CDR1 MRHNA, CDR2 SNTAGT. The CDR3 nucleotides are TGTGCCAGCAGTGACTCGAGGGGGGAAAAGTACAATGAGCAGTTCTTC. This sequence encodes CASSDSRGEKYNEQFF.

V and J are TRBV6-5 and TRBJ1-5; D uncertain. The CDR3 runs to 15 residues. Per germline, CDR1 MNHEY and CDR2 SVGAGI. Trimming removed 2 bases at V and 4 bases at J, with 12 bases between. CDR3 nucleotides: TGTGCCAGCAGTTACGGCCGTAGCGGTAATCAGCCCCAGCATTTT. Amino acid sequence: CASSYGRSGNQPQHF.

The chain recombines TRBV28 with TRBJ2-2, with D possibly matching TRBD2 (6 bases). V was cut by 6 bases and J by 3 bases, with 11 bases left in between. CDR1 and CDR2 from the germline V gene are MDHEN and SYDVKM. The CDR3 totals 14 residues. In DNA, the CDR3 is TGTGCCAGCAGGCCGGGACTGGACACCGGGGAGCTGTTTTTT. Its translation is CASRPGLDTGELFF. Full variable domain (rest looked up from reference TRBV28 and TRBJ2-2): DVKVTQSSRYLVKRTGEKVFLECVQDMDHENMFWYRQDPGLGLRLIYFSYDVKMKEKGDIPEGYSVSREKKERFSLILESASTNQTSMYLCASRPGLDTGELFFGEGSRLTVL.

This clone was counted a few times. CDR3 DNA: TGTGCCAGTAATGTAAATCACGGGGAGCTGTTTTTT. It encodes CASNVNHGELFF. The V call is TRBV19, the J call TRBJ2-2; D is undetermined. CDR1 and CDR2 from the germline V gene are LNHDA and SQIVND (reference sequence). The CDR3 runs 12 residues. V shed 7 bases and J shed 7 bases, with 10 bases lying between them.

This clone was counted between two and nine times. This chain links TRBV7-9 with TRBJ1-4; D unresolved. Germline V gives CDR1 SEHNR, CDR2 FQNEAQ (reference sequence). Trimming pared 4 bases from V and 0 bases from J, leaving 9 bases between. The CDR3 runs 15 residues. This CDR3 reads CASSSAGATNEKLFF. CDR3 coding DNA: TGTGCCAGCAGCTCAGCTGGGGCAACTAATGAAAAACTGTTTTTT.

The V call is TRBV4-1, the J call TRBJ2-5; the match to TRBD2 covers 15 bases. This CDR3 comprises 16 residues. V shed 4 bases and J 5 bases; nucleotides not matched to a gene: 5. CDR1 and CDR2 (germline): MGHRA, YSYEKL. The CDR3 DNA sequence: TGCGCCAGCAGCCCCGGACTAGCGGGGGGGCTTGAGACCCAGTACTTC. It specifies CASSPGLAGGLETQYF.

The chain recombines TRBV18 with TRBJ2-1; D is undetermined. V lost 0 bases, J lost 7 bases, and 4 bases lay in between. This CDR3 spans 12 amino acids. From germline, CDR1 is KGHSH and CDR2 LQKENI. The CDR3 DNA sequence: TGTGCCAGCTCACCACCCCAGAATGAGCAGTTCTTC. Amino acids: CASSPPQNEQFF.

The CDR3 DNA sequence: TGTGCCAGCAGTGAAGCGGGCAGGGAAGGTAAGCAGTACGTC. This gives the protein CASSEAGREGKQYV. The chain couples TRBV6-1 to TRBJ2-7; TRBD1 is a possible D gene (5 bases). With 0 bases removed from V and 8 bases from J, the gap between germline ends came to 14 bases. Germline V gene data show CDR1 as MNHNS and CDR2 as SASEGT. The CDR3 is 14 residues long.

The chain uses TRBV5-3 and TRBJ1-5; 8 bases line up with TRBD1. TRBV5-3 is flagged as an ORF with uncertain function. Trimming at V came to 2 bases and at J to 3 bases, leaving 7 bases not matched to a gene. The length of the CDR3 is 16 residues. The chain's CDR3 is CARSLSPGQDNQPQHF. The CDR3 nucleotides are TGTGCCAGAAGCTTAAGCCCGGGACAGGACAATCAGCCCCAGCATTTT.